This TCR beta chain was retrieved from a study of T cell repertoires in cytomegalovirus infection. Across the whole study: Public TCR beta signatures marked donors with CMV infection and the matching HLA.

The CDR3 sequence is 14 residues long. Germline V gives CDR1 LNHNV, CDR2 YYDKDF (reference sequence). Trimming left V 4 bases short and J 4 bases short, with 10 bases between. Many counts were recorded for this clonotype. TCRdb analysed the reads with MiXCR anew, one entry per CDR3 protein. The profile shows about 260,000 distinct CDR3 sequences, over 8% of them singletons. The sample consisted of PBMCs. V usage is TRBV15 and J usage is TRBJ1-4; a weak D match, TRBD1 (6 bases). This receptor was obtained from a human donor in good health (CMV status not recorded). Some clones in this sample may be carry-over from other donors' samples. CDR3 loop: CATSTGGGNEKLFF. The CDR3 DNA follows: TGTGCCACCAGCACAGGAGGGGGTAATGAAAAACTGTTTTTT.